This TCR beta chain is from a study of T cell responses to AZD1222 COVID-19 vaccine. Study summary: Second-dose intervals of approximately 4 or approximately 12 weeks were pooled.

The V end lost 4 bases, the J end lost 1 base, and 10 bases lay between the germline ends. Looked up from germline, CDR1 is SGHAT and CDR2 is FQNNGV. This CDR3 has 14 amino acids. Using immunoSEQ multiplex PCR, the repertoire was profiled, and TCRdb retains in-frame clones only, with some absent. The data show some 120,000 clones, about 90% seen once. General study points: Reportedly, nearly half of unique spike TCRs recognized epitopes outside B.1.351/B.1.1.7 mutations. Repertoire samples came only from after the peak T cell response. Only a handful of AZD1222 recipients were seropositive at baseline.

On this clone: What it recognizes is unknown.

The chain carries TRBV11-2 and TRBJ1-1, with D maybe TRBD1 (5 bases). The origin of this receptor is an adult in good health. The source material was peripheral blood, sampled on day 0 of AZD1222 vaccination. The CDR3 protein is CASSYGTGNTEAFF. DNA for the CDR3: TGTGCCAGCAGCTACGGGACGGGGAACACTGAAGCTTTCTTT.